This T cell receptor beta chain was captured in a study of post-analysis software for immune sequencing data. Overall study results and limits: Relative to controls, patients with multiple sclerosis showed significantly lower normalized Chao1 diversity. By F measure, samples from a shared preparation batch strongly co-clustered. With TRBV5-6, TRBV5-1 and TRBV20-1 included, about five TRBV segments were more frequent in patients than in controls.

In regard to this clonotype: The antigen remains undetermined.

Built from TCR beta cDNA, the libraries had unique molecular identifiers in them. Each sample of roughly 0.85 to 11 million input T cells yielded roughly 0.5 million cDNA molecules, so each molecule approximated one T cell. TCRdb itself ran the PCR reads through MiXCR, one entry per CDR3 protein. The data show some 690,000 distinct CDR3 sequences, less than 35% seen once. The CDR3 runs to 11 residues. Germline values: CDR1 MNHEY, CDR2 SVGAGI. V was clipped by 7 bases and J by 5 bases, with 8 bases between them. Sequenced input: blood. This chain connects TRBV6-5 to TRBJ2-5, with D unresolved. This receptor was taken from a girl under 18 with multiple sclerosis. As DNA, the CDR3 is TGTGCCAGCAAAAACGGGGAGACCCAGTACTTC. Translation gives CASKNGETQYF.